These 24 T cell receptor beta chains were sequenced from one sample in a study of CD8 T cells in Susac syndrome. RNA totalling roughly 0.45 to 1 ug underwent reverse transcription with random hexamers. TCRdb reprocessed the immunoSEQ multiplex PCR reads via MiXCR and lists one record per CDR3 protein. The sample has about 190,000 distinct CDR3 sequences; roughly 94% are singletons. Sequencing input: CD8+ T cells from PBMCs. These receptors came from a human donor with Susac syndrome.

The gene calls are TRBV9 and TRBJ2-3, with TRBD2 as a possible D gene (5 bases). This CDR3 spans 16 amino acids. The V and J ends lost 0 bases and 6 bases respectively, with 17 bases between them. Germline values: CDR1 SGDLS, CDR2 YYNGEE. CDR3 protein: CASSVATPGWPDTQYF. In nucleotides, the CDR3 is TGTGCCAGCAGCGTAGCTACACCGGGGTGGCCCGATACGCAGTATTTT.

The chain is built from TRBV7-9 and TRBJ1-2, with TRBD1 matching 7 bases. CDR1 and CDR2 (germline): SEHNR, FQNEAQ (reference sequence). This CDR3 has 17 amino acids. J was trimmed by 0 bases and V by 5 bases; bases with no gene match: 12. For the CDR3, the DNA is TGTGCCAGCAGCCAGGGACAGCCTCTGAGGTCTAACTATGGCTACACCTTC. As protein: CASSQGQPLRSNYGYTF.

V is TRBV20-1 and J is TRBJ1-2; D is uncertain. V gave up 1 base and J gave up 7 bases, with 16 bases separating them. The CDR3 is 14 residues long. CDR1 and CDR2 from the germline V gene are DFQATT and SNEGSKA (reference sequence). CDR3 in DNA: TGCAGTGCTAGAGTCCGGGGAGGAGGTCGTGGCTACACCTTC. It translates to CSARVRGGGRGYTF.

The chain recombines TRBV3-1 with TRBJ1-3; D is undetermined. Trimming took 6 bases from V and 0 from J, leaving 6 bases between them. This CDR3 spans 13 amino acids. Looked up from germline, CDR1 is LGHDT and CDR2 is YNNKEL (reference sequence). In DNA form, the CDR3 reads TGTGCCAGCAGACCGTCCTCTGGAAACACCATATATTTT. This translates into CASRPSSGNTIYF.

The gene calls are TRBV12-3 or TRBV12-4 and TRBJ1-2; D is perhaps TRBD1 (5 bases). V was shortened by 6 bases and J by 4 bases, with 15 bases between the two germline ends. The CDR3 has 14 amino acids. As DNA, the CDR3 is TGTGCCAGCAGCCAACCCGGGGCGGCCTATGGCTACACCTTC. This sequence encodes CASSQPGAAYGYTF.

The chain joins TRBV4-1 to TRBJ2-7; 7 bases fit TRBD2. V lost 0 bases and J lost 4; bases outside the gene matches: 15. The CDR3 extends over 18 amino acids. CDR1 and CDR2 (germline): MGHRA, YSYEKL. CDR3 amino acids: CASSQDPSGRSEFYEQYF. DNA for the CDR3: TGCGCCAGCAGCCAAGATCCTAGCGGCAGATCGGAATTTTACGAGCAGTACTTC.

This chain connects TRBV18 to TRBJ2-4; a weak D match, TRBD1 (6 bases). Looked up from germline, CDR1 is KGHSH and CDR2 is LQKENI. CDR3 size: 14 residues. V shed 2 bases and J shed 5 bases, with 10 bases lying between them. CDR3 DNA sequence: TGTGCCAGCTCACCAGAGACAGGAGAAAACATTCAGTACTTC. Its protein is CASSPETGENIQYF.

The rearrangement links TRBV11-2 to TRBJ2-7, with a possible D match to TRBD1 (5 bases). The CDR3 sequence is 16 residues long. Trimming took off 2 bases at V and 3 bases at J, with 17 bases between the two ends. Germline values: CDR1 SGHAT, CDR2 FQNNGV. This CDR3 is CASSLRRGAGNYEQYF. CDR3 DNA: TGTGCCAGCAGCTTAAGAAGGGGCGCAGGGAACTACGAGCAGTACTTC.

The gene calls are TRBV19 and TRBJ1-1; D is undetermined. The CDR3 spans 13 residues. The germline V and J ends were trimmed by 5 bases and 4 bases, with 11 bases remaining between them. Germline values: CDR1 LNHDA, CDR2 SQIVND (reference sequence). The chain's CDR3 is CASSALVGTEAFF. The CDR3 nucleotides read TGTGCCAGTAGTGCCCTAGTGGGCACTGAAGCTTTCTTT.

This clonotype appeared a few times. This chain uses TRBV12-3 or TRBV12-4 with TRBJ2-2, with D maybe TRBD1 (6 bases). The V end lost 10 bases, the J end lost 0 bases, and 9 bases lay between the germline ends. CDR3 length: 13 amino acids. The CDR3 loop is CATTGSNTGELFF. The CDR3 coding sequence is TGTGCCACTACAGGGTCGAACACCGGGGAGCTGTTTTTT.

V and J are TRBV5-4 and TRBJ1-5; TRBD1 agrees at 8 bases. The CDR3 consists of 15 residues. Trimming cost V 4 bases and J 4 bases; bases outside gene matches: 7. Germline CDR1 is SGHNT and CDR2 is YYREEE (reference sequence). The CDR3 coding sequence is TGTGCCAGCAGCGTAGACAGGGGCCAAAATCAGCCCCAGCATTTT. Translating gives CASSVDRGQNQPQHF.

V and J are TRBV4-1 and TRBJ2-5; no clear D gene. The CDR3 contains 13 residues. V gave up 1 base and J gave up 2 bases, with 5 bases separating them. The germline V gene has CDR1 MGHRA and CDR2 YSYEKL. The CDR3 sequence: CASSQGRQETQYF. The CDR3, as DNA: TGCGCCAGCAGCCAAGGAAGGCAAGAGACCCAGTACTTC.

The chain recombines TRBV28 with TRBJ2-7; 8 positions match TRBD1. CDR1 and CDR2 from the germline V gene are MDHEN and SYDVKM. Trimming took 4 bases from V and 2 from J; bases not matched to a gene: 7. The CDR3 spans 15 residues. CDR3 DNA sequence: TGTGCCAGCAGTTCGGAGGGACAGGTAACCTACGAGCAGTACTTC. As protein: CASSSEGQVTYEQYF.

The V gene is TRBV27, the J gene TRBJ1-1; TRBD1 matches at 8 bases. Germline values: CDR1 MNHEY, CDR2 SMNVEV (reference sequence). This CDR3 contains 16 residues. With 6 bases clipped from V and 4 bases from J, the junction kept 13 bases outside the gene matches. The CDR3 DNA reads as TGTGCCAGCAGACCCCTCGCCCCAACAGGGGGCACTGAAGCTTTCTTT. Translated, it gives CASRPLAPTGGTEAFF.

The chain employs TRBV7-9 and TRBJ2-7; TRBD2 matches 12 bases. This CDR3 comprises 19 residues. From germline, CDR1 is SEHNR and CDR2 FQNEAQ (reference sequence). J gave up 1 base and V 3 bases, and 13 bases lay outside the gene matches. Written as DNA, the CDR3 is TGTGCCAGCAGCTTCGGACAGGACCTACTAGCGGGGGGTTCCTACGAGCAGTACTTC. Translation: CASSFGQDLLAGGSYEQYF.

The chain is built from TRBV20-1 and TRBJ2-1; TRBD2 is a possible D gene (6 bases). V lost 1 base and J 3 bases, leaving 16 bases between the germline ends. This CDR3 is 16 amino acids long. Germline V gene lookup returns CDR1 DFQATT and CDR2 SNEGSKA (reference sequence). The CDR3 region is CSARVGTHLIYNEQFF. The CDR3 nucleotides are TGCAGTGCTAGAGTTGGGACTCACCTAATCTACAATGAGCAGTTCTTC.

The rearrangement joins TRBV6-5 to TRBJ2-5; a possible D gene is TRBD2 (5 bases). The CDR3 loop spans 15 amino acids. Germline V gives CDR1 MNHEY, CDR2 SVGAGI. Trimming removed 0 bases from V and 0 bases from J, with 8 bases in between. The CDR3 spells CASSYSTGNQETQYF. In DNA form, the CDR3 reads TGTGCCAGCAGTTACTCTACGGGAAACCAAGAGACCCAGTACTTC.

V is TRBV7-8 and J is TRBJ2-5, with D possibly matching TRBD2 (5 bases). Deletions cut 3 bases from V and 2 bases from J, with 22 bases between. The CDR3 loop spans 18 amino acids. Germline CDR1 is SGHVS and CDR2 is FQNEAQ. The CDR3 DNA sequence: TGTGCCAGCAGCTTCCCAGAGGCGGGTGGGTCGCGGCAAGAGACCCAGTACTTC. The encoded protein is CASSFPEAGGSRQETQYF.

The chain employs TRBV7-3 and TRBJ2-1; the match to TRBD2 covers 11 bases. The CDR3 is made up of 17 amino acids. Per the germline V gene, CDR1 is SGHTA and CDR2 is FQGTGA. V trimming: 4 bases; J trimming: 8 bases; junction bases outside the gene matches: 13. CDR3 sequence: CASSSTRGSGRGDEQFF. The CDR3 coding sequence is TGTGCCAGCAGCTCTACCCGGGGTAGCGGGAGGGGAGATGAGCAGTTCTTC.

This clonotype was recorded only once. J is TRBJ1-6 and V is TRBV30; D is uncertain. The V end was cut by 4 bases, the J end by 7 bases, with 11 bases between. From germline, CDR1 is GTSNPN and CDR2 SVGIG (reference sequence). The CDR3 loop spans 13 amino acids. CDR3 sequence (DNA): TGTGCCTGGAACGACGGTGGGAATTCACCCCTCCACTTT. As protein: CAWNDGGNSPLHF.

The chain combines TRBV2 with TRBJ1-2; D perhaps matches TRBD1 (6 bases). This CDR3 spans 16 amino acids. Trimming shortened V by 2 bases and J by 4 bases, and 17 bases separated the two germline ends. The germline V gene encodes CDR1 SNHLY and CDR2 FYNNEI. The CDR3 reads CASSEINTGPGYGYTF. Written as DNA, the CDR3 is TGTGCCAGCAGTGAAATAAATACAGGGCCGGGCTATGGCTACACCTTC.

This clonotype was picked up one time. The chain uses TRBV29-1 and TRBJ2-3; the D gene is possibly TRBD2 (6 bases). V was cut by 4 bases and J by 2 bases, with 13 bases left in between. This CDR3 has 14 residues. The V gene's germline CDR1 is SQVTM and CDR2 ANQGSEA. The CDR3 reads CSVGRREITDTQYF. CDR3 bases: TGCAGCGTTGGGCGACGGGAGATCACAGATACGCAGTATTTT.

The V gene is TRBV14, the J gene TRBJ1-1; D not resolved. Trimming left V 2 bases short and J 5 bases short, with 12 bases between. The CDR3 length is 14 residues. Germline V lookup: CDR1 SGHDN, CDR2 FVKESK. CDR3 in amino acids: CASSQQPGLTEAFF. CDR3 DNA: TGTGCCAGCAGCCAACAACCAGGTCTTACTGAAGCTTTCTTT.

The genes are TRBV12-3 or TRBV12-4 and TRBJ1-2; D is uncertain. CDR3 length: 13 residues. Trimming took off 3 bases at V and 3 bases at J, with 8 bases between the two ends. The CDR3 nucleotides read TGTGCCAGCAGTTTGGGCAGCTACTATGGCTACACCTTC. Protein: CASSLGSYYGYTF.